This T cell receptor beta chain was obtained from a study of T-cell reconstitution after alpha-beta-depleted transplantation in children. It was with unique molecular identifiers that the TCRbeta library was prepared. Each CDR3 protein is one row after TCRdb ran MiXCR on the PCR reads. In the table there are a few hundred thousand distinct CDR3 sequences, about an eighth of which are singletons. The CDR3 is 15 amino acids. The junction had 8 bases not matched to a gene; V was cut back by 0 bases and J by 9 bases. CDR1 is LGHNA, CDR2 YNFKEQ, per germline. The TCR originated in a human donor who donated a stem cell graft to a child with Fanconi anemia. This chain connects TRBV4-2 to TRBJ1-3, with TRBD1 matching over 7 bases. The specimen was PBMCs, collected from the stem cell graft. The CDR3 loop reads CASSQDRTGFSTIYF. CDR3 sequence (DNA): TGTGCCAGCAGCCAAGATAGGACAGGCTTTAGCACCATATATTTT.